The entry that follows covers one T cell receptor (beta chain) sequence. Germline V lookup: CDR1 LNHNV, CDR2 YYDKDF (reference sequence). This CDR3 is 14 amino acids long. Trimming pared 5 bases from V and 2 bases from J, leaving 10 bases between. A TCRbeta library incorporating unique molecular identifiers was prepared. Each CDR3 protein is one row after TCRdb ran MiXCR on the PCR reads. The sample holds some 530,000 distinct CDR3 sequences, approximately 12% seen once. These data belong to a study of T-cell reconstitution after alpha-beta-depleted transplantation in children. The input for sequencing was PBMCs from the stem cell graft donor, taken from the stem cell graft. This receptor was taken from a human donor who donated a stem cell graft to a child with combined immunodeficiency. This chain uses TRBV15 with TRBJ1-5, with D possibly TRBD1 on 5 matching bases. Written as DNA, the CDR3 is TGTGCCACCAGCTTAACGGGGGGCAATCAGCCCCAGCATTTT. Residues: CATSLTGGNQPQHF.